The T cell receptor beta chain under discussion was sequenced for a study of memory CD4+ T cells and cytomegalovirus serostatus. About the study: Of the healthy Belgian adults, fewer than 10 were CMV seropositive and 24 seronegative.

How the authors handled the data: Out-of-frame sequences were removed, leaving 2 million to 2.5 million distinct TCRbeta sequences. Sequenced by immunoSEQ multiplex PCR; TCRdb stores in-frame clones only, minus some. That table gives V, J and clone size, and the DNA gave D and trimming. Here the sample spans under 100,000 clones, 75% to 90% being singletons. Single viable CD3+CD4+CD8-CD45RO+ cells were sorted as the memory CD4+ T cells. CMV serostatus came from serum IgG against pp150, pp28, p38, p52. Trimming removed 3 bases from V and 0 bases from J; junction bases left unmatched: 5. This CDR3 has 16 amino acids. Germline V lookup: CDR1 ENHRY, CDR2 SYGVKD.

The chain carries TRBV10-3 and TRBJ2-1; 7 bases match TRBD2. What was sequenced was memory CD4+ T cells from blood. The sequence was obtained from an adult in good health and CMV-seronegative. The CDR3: CAISDARGSSYNEQFF. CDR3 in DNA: TGTGCCATCAGTGATGCGCGGGGGTCCTCCTACAATGAGCAGTTCTTC.